This T cell receptor beta chain was captured in a study of regulatory T cells in long-lasting Graves disease (dated by TCRdb to about 2021). For context, the study as a whole: Antithyroid drugs had been taken for less than 3 months by newly diagnosed Graves' disease patients. This study used TCR sequencing and RNA sequencing of peripheral blood to compare persistent Graves' disease patients against newly diagnosed Graves' disease patients. The study took place in China and was registered as a clinical trial. A total of around 35 samples underwent TCR sequencing: about 13 from persistent and some 20 from newly diagnosed Graves' disease patients.

The CDR3 spans 14 residues, from the cysteine through the phenylalanine. Kept here is only the CDR3 DNA, which spans 42 bases and is read in frame from base 1. Trimming takes 4 bases off V and 7 bases off J; junction bases not matched to a gene: 1. Overall study outcomes, separate from this receptor: Persistent patients shared more public clonotypes among themselves (around 2,700) than newly diagnosed patients did (roughly 920). Sequencing and analysis were restricted to the TCR beta chain. Peripheral blood alone was examined, since thyroid tissue, which constituted the primary lesion, could not be accessed. Compared with newly diagnosed patients, patients with persistent Graves' disease had lower TCR Shannon entropy and fewer highly expanded clones, which suggests clonal expansion. The small sample size was acknowledged by the authors as a limitation that may reduce accuracy. TRBV28, TRBJ1-2 and TRBJ2-5 were preferentially used in persistent disease, while TRBV20-1 and TRBJ2-1 were favored in newly diagnosed disease.

The time point label here, explained by the study, means: newly diagnosed GD, antithyroid drugs for less than 3 months. RNA was extracted from PBMCs in TRIzol for both TCR sequencing and RNA sequencing. The diagnosis of Graves' disease followed American Thyroid Association guidelines. Patients were recruited from an endocrinology department in Xi'an, China. Each patient gave 7.5 to 10 milliliters of peripheral blood, collected in an EDTA anticoagulant tube. Ficoll Paque Plus density gradient separation was used to isolate PBMCs, and no further T cell sorting was performed. An Agilent 2100 Bioanalyzer and agarose gel were used to check RNA quality, while a NanoDrop 2000 measured RNA concentration. At least ten counts were recorded for this clonotype. Its binding antigen is unknown. One base away there is no much larger clone; base qualities are not given. Preparation of the library involved multiplex PCR. Sequencing was carried out with an Illumina HiSeq 4000. To build TCR beta libraries, CDR3 regions were amplified by Arm-PCR using iRepertoire HTBI primers. PCR products were gel purified before sequencing. In the paper's pipeline: A total of roughly 67 TRBV and some 13 TRBJ segments were identified across samples and were used for gene usage analysis of CDR3 amino acid clonotypes. COPE and FqMerger were used to merge the filtered high-quality paired reads into contigs. Contigs were aligned with BLAST to IMGT TRBV, TRBD and TRBJ reference genes, and CDR3 was defined per IMGT. Highly expanded clones were defined as clonotypes with a frequency above 0.1%. Shannon entropy was used to measure repertoire diversity, and the Gini coefficient was used to measure V-J evenness. A clonotype found in more than one individual was treated as public. TCRdb trimmed the raw reads at Q25, called clones with MiXCR and kept productive beta chains. Rows merge per CDR3 protein into single entries with the most common DNA and genes. TCRdb's processing, not the study's, gives the V and J calls here. The sample table lists over 500,000 distinct CDR3 sequences, 15% to 20% of them with a count of one. The leading ten clones occupy more than 10% of the sample.

This sample was shared with a second study, whose subject was T cells in Graves' hyperthyroidism and ophthalmopathy. The second study, in turn, reports: Stable Graves' hyperthyroidism was defined as the absence of progression to ophthalmopathy over 18 months of follow-up. The hyperthyroidism patients were between 18 and 65 years old and newly diagnosed, with a disease duration of less than 2 months. The study excluded patients with uncontrolled infections, other autoimmune diseases, pregnancy or lactation. Clinical symptoms, serum thyroxine and TRAb, thyroid ultrasound, and orbital computed tomography formed the basis for the diagnoses. A first-round RT-PCR of the TCR CDR3 used the HTBI primer set with the Qiagen OneStep RT-PCR kit. Blood samples also contained most of the expanded thyroid clonotypes (frequency above 0.001), which suggests that blood repertoires may reflect thyroid immune responses. In cross-validation, a model built on a 13 V-J signature told ophthalmopathy apart from stable hyperthyroidism with approximately 90% sensitivity and roughly 81% specificity, and in testing the same model reached 80%/75%. In validation, the model predicted progression to ophthalmopathy with over 65% sensitivity and 72.22% specificity, a median of about 6.7 months before onset. To identify distinguishing TCR V-J signatures, a discovery cohort of about 100 patients was used, comprising 43 with Graves' ophthalmopathy and under 60 with stable Graves' hyperthyroidism. Prospective prediction of ophthalmopathy was tested in an independent validation cohort of 18 hyperthyroidism patients and 15 to 17 patients who later progressed to ophthalmopathy. The approximately 98 discovery patients were randomly divided into training and test sets at a 7:3 ratio. The study also compared thyroid tissue and blood T-cell repertoires from five or six Graves' hyperthyroidism patients. Once sampling was done, hyperthyroidism patients were given methimazole at a starting dose of 30 mg daily, whereas ophthalmopathy patients were given high-dose intravenous methylprednisolone. Libraries were constructed in a second round of multiplex PCR, after which size selection and purification were performed. Paired-end sequencing of the libraries was performed with 100 bp reads on an Illumina HiSeq2000. SOAPnuke was used to process the raw data, removing reads that contained adapters or uncalled bases, had a mean Phred below 15, or lacked an exact match to the constant primer or identifier. High-quality paired reads were merged using COPE v1.2.5, and each unique nucleotide sequence was defined as a clonotype. Clonotypes were aligned to IMGT TRBV, TRBD and TRBJ reference segments using MiTCR v1.1. The analysis included only V-J combinations with a frequency above 0.0001, which together covered around 99% of the repertoires. A TCS score was defined as the ratio of F50 (clonal expansion) to E x V (chaos), with BLOSUM62-based TCRdist applied between CDR3 peptides within each V-J. Welch's t-statistics and random forest reduced 500 to 650 V-J features to around 14, which were used in a naive Bayes classifier (R e1071). No statistical method was used to fix the sample size in advance, and group allocation was not hidden from the investigators. According to the paper, TCR Vbeta CDR3 sequencing was carried out on over 130 peripheral blood samples, which came from under 50 ophthalmopathy, around 75 hyperthyroidism and about 17 progressor patients.

The sample was peripheral blood mononuclear cells (PBMCs), taken at new diagnosis, from a patient treated with antithyroid drugs. The rearranged chain carries TRBV12-3 or TRBV12-4 and TRBJ2-1; 13 bases in the middle match TRBD2. The sequence was obtained from a man between 18 and 29 years old with Graves disease. Donor details come from another sample of the same person, matched by shared clones. The nucleotides read TGTGCCAGCAGTTCGGGACTAGCGGGAAATGAGCAGTTCTTC. The translation is CASSSGLAGNEQFF.